This T cell receptor beta chain was captured in a study of blood T cell repertoires in COVID-19. Here immunoSEQ multiplex PCR was the method, and the copy in TCRdb shows in-frame clones only, minus some. The sample has 350,000 to 450,000 clones; just over 90% are singletons. The germline CDR1 and CDR2 sequences are KGHSH and LQKENI. CDR3 size: 12 residues. V was trimmed by 3 bases and J by 3 bases, leaving 6 bases between them. Sequencing was carried out using PBMCs or T cells enriched from blood (not recorded which). The clonotype originates from a woman between 35 and 50 years old who had been exposed to COVID-19. The chain recombines TRBV18 with TRBJ2-7, with D unresolved. The CDR3 here is CASSPESYEQYF. The CDR3 DNA reads as TGTGCCAGCTCACCCGAGAGCTACGAGCAGTACTTC.